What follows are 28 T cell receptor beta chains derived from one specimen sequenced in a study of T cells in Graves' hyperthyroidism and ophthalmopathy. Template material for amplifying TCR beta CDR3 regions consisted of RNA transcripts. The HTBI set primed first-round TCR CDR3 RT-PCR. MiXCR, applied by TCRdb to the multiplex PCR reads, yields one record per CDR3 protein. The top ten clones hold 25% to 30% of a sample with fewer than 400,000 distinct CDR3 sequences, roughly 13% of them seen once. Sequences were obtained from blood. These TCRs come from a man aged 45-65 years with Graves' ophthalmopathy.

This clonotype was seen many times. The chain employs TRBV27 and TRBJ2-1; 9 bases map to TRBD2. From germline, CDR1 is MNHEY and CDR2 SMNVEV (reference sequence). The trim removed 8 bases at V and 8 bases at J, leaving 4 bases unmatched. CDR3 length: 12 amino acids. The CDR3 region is CASGTSRHEQFF. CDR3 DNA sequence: TGTGCCAGCGGGACTAGCAGGCATGAGCAGTTCTTC.

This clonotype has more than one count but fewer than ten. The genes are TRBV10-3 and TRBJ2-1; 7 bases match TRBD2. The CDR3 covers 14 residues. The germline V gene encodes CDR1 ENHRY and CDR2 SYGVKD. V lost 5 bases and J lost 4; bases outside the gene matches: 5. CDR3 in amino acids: CAISPHSGYNEQFF. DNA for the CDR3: TGTGCCATCAGTCCCCATAGCGGGTACAATGAGCAGTTCTTC.

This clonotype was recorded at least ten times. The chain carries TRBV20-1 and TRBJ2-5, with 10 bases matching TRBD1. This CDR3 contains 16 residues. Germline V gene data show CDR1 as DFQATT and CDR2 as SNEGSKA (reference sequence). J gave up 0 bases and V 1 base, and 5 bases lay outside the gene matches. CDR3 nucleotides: TGCAGTGCTAGAGTTGTGGACAGGGGGTACCAAGAGACCCAGTACTTC. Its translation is CSARVVDRGYQETQYF.

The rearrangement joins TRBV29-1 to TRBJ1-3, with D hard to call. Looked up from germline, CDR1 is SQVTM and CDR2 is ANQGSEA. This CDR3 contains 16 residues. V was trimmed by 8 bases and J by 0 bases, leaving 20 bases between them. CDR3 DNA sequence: TGCAGCTCCATTCACATGACAACCTTCTCTGGAAACACCATATATTTT. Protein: CSSIHMTTFSGNTIYF.

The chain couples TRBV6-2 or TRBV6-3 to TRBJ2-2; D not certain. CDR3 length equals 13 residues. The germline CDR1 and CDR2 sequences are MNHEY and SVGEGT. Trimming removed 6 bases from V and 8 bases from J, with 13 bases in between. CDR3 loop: CASSIDRRGELFF. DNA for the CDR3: TGTGCCAGCAGCATAGATAGAAGGGGGGAGCTGTTTTTT.

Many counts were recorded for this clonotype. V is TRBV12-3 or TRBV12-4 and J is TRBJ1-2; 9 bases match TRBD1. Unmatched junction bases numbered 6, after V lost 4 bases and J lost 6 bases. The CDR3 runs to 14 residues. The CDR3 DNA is TGTGCCAGCAGTTCCTGGACAGGGGAGGATGGCTACACCTTC. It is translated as CASSSWTGEDGYTF.

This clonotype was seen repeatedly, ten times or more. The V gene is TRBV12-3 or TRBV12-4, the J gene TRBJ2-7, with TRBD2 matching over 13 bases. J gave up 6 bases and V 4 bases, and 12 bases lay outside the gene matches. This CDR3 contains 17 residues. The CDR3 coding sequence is TGTGCCAGCAGTTCCCCCCCCGGACTAGCGGGAGCCTCCGAGCAGTACTTC. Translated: CASSSPPGLAGASEQYF.

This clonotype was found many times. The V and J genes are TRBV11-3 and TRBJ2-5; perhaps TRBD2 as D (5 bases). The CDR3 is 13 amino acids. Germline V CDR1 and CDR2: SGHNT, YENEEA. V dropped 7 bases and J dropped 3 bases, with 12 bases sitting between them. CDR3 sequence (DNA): TGTGCCAGCACCAGGACTGGCGAAGAGACCCAGTACTTC. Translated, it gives CASTRTGEETQYF.

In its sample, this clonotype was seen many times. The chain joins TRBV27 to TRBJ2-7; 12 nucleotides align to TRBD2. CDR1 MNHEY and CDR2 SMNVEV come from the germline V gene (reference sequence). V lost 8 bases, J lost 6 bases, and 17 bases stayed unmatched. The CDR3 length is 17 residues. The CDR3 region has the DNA TGTGCCAGCGGTCCCAGGAGCTCTAGCGGGAGGGCAGCCGAGCAGTACTTC. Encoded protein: CASGPRSSSGRAAEQYF.

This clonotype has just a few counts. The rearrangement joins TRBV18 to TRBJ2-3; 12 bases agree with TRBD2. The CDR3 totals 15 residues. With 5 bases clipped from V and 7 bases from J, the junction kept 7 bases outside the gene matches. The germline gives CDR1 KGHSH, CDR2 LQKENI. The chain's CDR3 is CASSTGLAGLNTQYF. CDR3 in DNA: TGTGCCAGCTCAACTGGACTAGCGGGATTAAATACGCAGTATTTT.

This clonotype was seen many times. DNA of the CDR3: TGCGCCAGCAGCGCGACTAGCGGGGTCAATGAGCAGTTCTTC. This sequence encodes CASSATSGVNEQFF. The chain links TRBV5-1 to TRBJ2-1; TRBD2 matches at 11 bases. Unmatched junction bases numbered 3, after V lost 4 bases and J lost 6 bases. Germline V gene sequence: CDR1 SGHRS, CDR2 YFSETQ. This CDR3 is built from 14 residues.

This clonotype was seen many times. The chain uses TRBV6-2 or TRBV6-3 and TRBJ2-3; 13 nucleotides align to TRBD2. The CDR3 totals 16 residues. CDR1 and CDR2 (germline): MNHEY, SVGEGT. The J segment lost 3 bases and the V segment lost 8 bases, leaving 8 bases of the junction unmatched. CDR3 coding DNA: TGTGCCAGCGCCCTGGGACTAGCGGGGATAACAGATACGCAGTATTTT. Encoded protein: CASALGLAGITDTQYF.

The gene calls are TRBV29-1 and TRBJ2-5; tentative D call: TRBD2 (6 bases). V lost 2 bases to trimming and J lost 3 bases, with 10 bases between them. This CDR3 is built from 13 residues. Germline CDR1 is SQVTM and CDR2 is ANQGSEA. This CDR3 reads CSVESLAKETQYF. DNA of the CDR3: TGCAGCGTTGAATCACTAGCCAAAGAGACCCAGTACTTC.

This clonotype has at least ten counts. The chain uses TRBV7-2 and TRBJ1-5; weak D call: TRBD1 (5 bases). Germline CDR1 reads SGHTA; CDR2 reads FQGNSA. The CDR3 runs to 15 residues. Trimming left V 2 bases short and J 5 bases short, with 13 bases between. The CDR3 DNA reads TGTGCCAGCAGCTTAAGTTCGGGGGGGGATCAGCCCCAGCATTTT. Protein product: CASSLSSGGDQPQHF.

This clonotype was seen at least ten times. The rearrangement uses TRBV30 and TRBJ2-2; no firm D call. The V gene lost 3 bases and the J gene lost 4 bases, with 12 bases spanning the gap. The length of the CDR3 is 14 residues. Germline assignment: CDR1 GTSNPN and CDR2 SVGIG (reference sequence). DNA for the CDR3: TGTGCCTGGAGGGGTCCCATGAGCACCGGGGAGCTGTTTTTT. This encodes CAWRGPMSTGELFF.

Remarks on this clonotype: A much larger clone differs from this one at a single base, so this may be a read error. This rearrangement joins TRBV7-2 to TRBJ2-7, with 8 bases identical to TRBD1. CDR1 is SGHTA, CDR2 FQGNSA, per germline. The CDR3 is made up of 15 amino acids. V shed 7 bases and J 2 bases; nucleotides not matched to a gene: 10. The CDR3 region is CASNDRTGNPYEQYF. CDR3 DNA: TGTGCCAGCAATGACCGGACAGGGAACCCCTACGAGCAGTACTTC.

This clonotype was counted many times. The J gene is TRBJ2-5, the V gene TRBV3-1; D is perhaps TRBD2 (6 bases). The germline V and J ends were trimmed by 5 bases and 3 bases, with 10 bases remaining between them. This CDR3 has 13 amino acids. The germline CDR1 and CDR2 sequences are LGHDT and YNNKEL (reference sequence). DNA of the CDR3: TGTGCCAGCAGCGGGACTTTTAAAGAGACCCAGTACTTC. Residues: CASSGTFKETQYF.

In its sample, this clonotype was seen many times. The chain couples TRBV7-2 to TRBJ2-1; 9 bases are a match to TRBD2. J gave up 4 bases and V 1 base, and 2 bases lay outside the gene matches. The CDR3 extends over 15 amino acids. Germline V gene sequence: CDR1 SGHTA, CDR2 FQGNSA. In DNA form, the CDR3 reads TGTGCCAGCAGCTTAGTGCTAGCGGGGTACAATGAGCAGTTCTTC. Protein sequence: CASSLVLAGYNEQFF.

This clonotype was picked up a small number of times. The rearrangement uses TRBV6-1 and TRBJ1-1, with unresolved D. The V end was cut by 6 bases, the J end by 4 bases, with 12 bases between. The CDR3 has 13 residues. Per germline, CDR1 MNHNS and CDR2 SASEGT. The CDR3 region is CASRKTRATEAFF. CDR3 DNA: TGTGCCAGCAGGAAAACAAGAGCCACTGAAGCTTTCTTT.

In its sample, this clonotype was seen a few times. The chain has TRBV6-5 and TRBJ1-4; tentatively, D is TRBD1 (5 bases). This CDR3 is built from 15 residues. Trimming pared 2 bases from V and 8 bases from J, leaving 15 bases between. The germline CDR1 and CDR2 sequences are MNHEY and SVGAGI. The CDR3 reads CASSYKGRVYEKLFF. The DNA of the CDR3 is TGTGCCAGCAGTTACAAGGGCAGGGTTTACGAAAAACTGTTTTTT.

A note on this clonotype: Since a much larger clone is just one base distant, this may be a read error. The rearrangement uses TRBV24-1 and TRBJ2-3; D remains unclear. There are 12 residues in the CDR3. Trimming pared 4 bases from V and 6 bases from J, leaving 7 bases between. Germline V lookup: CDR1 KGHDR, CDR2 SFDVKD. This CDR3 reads CATSEQPDTQYF. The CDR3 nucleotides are TGTGCCACCAGTGAGCAGCCGGATACGCAGTATTTT.

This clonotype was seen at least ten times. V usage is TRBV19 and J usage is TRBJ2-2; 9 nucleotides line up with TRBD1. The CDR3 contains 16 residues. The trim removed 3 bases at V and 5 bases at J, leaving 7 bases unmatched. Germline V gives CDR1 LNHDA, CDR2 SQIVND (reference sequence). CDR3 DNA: TGTGCCAGTAGTATTGGGGACAGGGTTAGGACCGGGGAGCTGTTTTTT. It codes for CASSIGDRVRTGELFF.

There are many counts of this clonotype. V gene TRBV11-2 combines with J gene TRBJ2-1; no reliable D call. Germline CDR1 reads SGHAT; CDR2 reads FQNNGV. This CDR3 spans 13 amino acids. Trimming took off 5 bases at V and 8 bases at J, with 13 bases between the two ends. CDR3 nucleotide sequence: TGTGCCAGCAGCCCCCCGATGCGAGATGAGCAGTTCTTC. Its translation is CASSPPMRDEQFF.

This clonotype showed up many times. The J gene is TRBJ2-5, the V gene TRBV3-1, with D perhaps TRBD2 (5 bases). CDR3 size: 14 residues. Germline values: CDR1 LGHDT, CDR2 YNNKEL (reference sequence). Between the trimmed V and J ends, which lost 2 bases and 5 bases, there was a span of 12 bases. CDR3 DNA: TGTGCCAGCAGCCAAAAACTAGATAGCGAGACCCAGTACTTC. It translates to CASSQKLDSETQYF.

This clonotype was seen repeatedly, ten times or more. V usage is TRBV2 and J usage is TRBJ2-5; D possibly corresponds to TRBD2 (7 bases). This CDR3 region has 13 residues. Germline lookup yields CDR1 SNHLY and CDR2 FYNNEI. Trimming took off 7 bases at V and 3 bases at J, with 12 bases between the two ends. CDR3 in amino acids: CASTGGGEETQYF. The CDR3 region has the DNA TGTGCCAGCACAGGAGGGGGGGAAGAGACCCAGTACTTC.

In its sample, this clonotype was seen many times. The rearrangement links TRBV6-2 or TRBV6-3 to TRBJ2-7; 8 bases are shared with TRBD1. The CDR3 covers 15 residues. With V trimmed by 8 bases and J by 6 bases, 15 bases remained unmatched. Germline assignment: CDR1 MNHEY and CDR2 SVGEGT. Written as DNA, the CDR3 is TGTGCCAGCCAAGCCCCCGGGACAGGCATCACCGAGCAGTACTTC. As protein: CASQAPGTGITEQYF.

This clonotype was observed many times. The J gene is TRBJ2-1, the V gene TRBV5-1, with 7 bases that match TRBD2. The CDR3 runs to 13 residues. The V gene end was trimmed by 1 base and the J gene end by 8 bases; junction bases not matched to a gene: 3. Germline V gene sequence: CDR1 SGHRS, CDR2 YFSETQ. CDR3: CASSLTGGHEQFF. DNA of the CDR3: TGCGCCAGCAGCTTGACGGGGGGACATGAGCAGTTCTTC.

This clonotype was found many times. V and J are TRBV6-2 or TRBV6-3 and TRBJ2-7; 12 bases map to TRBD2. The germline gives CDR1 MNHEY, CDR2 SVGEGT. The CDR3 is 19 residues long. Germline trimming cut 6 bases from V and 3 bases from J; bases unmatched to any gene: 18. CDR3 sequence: CASSTDPFSGTSGFYEQYF. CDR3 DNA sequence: TGTGCCAGCAGCACCGATCCCTTCTCTGGGACTAGCGGGTTCTACGAGCAGTACTTC.